One and the same sample provided the 11 T cell receptor delta chains below, sequenced in a study of gamma-delta T cells after stem cell transplantation. TCRdb re-called the RT-PCR reads with CATT. The table shows about 1,400 delta-chain clones, with almost 25% occurring only once. Sequencing used gamma-delta T cells. The receptors come from a human donor. It is not recorded whose cells these are; they may come from a transplant donor.

This clone turned up a few times. With a far larger clone one base away, a read error is the likely cause. The chain links TRDV2 to TRDJ1; the match to TRDD3 covers 10 bases. Germline CDR1 reads GEAIGNYY; CDR2 reads EKD. Trimming took 3 bases from V and 3 from J; bases not matched to a gene: 15. This CDR3 comprises 18 residues. The CDR3 bases are TGTGCCTGTGACGCCGTACCGGGGGATACGCAAGGGCCCGATAAACTCATCTTT. Amino acid sequence: CACDAVPGDTQGPDKLIF.

As to this clone: TCRdb assigns this DNA the protein of a much larger clone, which departs from its translation at residue 14; this likely reflects a read error, and the protein shown comes from translating the DNA. The chain links TRDV1 to TRDJ1; D possibly corresponds to TRDD3 (5 bases). The J call could be wrong; TRDJ2 is a better fit for the DNA end. Germline V gene lookup returns CDR1 TSWWSYY and CDR2 QGS. There are 15 residues in the CDR3. The CDR3 nucleotides are TGTGCTCTTGGGGAACTGGCGAGGGGAACCTTGTCACTCTTCTTT. Protein: CALGELARGTLSLFF.

A word on this clone: The protein TCRdb gives is from a much larger clone and does not agree with this DNA's translation at residue 7, likely a read error; the protein shown here comes from the DNA. The chain carries TRDV2 and TRDJ1; no firm D call. This CDR3 spans 15 amino acids. Trimming left V 0 bases short and J 2 bases short, with 12 bases between. Per germline, CDR1 GEAIGNYY and CDR2 EKD. The CDR3 DNA reads as TGTGCCTGTGACACCTTGGAAGCTAGTACCGATAAACTCATCTTT. It codes for CACDTLEASTDKLIF.

On this clone: The protein that TCRdb holds for this DNA derives from a much larger clone and differs from the translated DNA at residue 3, which likely indicates a read error; the protein shown here is translated from the DNA. This chain uses TRDV2 with TRDJ1; 7 nucleotides line up with TRDD3. The CDR3 loop spans 16 amino acids. Looked up from germline, CDR1 is GEAIGNYY and CDR2 is EKD. CDR3 residues: CARDTLGRPDTDKLIF. CDR3 DNA: TGTGCCCGTGACACACTGGGGAGACCTGACACCGATAAACTCATCTTT.

This clone was counted between two and nine times. V usage is TRDV2 and J usage is TRDJ3; TRDD3 is a possible D gene (6 bases). V was cut by 1 base and J by 0 bases, with 12 bases left in between. The CDR3 has 18 residues. Germline values: CDR1 GEAIGNYY, CDR2 EKD. Here the CDR3 reads CACDTWGSSSWDTRQMFF. In DNA form, the CDR3 reads TGTGCCTGTGACACGTGGGGGTCGAGCTCCTGGGACACCCGACAGATGTTTTTC.

With regard to this clone: This may come from a read error, since a much larger clone is one base off. The same CDR3 is also encoded by other DNA sequences in this sample. This sequence joins TRDV2 and TRDJ2; 12 bases are a match to TRDD3. Germline V lookup: CDR1 GEAIGNYY, CDR2 EKD. The CDR3 is 26 residues long. This CDR3 reads CACDKVPSTGGYPVGRTHTLTAQLFF. The CDR3 nucleotides are TGTGCCTGTGACAAGGTACCCTCAACTGGGGGATACCCGGTGGGGAGAACTCACACTTTGACGGCACAACTCTTCTTT.

Worth noting for this clone: This likely came from a read error, as a far larger clone is one base away. The rearrangement joins TRDV3 to TRDJ1; D may be TRDD2 (5 bases). Germline CDR1 reads TVYSNPD; CDR2 reads GDNSRS (reference sequence). The CDR3 loop spans 18 amino acids. V was shortened by 2 bases and J by 1 base, with 26 bases between the two germline ends. The CDR3 is CAFRPTFTYLWCTDKLIF. DNA for the CDR3: TGTGCCTTTCGACCCACCTTTACCTACTTATGGTGCACCGATAAACTCATCTTT. The whole variable domain, remainder taken from reference TRDV3 and TRDJ1, is CDKVTQSSPDQTVASGSEVVLLCTYDTVYSNPDLFWYRIRPDYSFQFVFYGDNSRSEGADFTQGRFSVKHILTQKAFHLVISPVRTEDSATYYCAFRPTFTYLWCTDKLIFGKGTRVTVEP.

This clone is deemed medium-sized. The chain couples TRDV2 to TRDJ1, with 7 positions matching TRDD3. V shed 2 bases and J 0 bases; nucleotides not matched to a gene: 8. The length of the CDR3 is 16 residues. Germline V gene sequence: CDR1 GEAIGNYY, CDR2 EKD. CDR3 amino acids: CACDSLGAPYTDKLIF. The DNA of the CDR3 is TGTGCCTGTGACAGCCTGGGGGCCCCGTACACCGATAAACTCATCTTT.

This clone is termed medium-sized. This chain uses TRDV2 with TRDJ1; TRDD3 aligns across 10 bases. Germline lookup yields CDR1 GEAIGNYY and CDR2 EKD. The V gene end was trimmed by 1 base and the J gene end by 0 bases; junction bases not matched to a gene: 4. The CDR3 spans 16 residues. The CDR3 nucleotides are TGTGCCTGTGACACGCTGGGGGATAAATACACCGATAAACTCATCTTT. This encodes CACDTLGDKYTDKLIF.

V usage is TRDV2 and J usage is TRDJ1, with D maybe TRDD3 (6 bases). The CDR3 contains 19 residues. Germline lookup yields CDR1 GEAIGNYY and CDR2 EKD. Trimming cost V 4 bases and J 0 bases, with 26 bases left between them. The CDR3 region has the DNA TGTGCCTGTGAGGGCCTGGCTAAAAATGGGGGGCCGTACACCGATAAACTCATCTTT. Its translation is CACEGLAKNGGPYTDKLIF.

As for this clone: With only one base between it and a far larger clone, this is likely a read error. The identical CDR3 is also encoded by other nucleotide sequences in the sample. This chain joins TRDV1 and TRDJ1; TRDD3 is a possible D gene (5 bases). Per germline, CDR1 TSWWSYY and CDR2 QGS. This CDR3 contains 14 residues. Trimming left V 9 bases short and J 7 bases short, with 21 bases between. In nucleotides, the CDR3 is TGTGCTCTCGGACGAGGGATCCCTCACCTTAAACTCATCTTT. Translating it yields CALGRGIPHLKLIF.